This passage covers 32 T cell receptor beta chains from one sample sequenced in a study of CD8 T cells in ankylosing spondylitis. One entry per CDR3 protein results from TCRdb running MiXCR on the 5' RACE reads. The data show approximately 210,000 distinct CDR3 sequences, 9.5% to 15% seen once. The sequencing sample was made of blood, either unsorted or a sorted T cell fraction (not recorded which). These receptors all stem from a male donor with ankylosing spondylitis or in good health (not recorded which).

The table lists this clonotype with many counts. The V gene is TRBV12-3 or TRBV12-4, the J gene TRBJ1-2; D not certain. V was trimmed by 6 bases and J by 5 bases, leaving 7 bases between them. The CDR3 contains 11 residues. CDR3: CASREVYGYTF. The CDR3 nucleotides are TGTGCCAGCAGAGAAGTGTATGGCTACACCTTC.

This clonotype showed up many times. V gene TRBV5-5 combines with J gene TRBJ2-1; 8 bases align to TRBD1. Trimming cost V 4 bases and J 9 bases; bases outside gene matches: 9. The CDR3 sequence is 14 residues long. The germline CDR1 and CDR2 sequences are SGHKS and YYEKEE (reference sequence). Here the CDR3 DNA reads TGTGCCAGCAGCCCGGACAGGGTGAGTGGTGAGCAGTTCTTC. It encodes CASSPDRVSGEQFF.

The V call is TRBV20-1, the J call TRBJ2-7, with a tentative D call TRBD1 (6 bases). Germline loops: CDR1 DFQATT, CDR2 SNEGSKA (reference sequence). Trimming took off 2 bases at V and 3 bases at J, with 11 bases between the two ends. This CDR3 is built from 13 residues. In nucleotides, the CDR3 is TGCAGTGCTAGACCCTCGGACAGCTACGAGCAGTACTTC. This encodes CSARPSDSYEQYF.

This chain joins TRBV5-4 and TRBJ1-2; D may be TRBD1 (6 bases). This CDR3 has 13 amino acids. V lost 3 bases, J lost 4 bases, and 10 bases lay in between. Germline V lookup: CDR1 SGHNT, CDR2 YYREEE (reference sequence). CDR3: CASSSEGGYGYTF. The CDR3 nucleotides read TGTGCCAGCAGCTCGGAGGGGGGCTATGGCTACACCTTC.

The chain carries TRBV20-1 and TRBJ2-1; 7 positions match TRBD2. Germline V lookup: CDR1 DFQATT, CDR2 SNEGSKA (reference sequence). J was trimmed by 4 bases and V by 3 bases; bases with no gene match: 9. This CDR3 comprises 15 residues. Written as DNA, the CDR3 is TGCAGTGCTAGCGACGAACTAGCGCCTTACAATGAGCAGTTCTTC. Its protein is CSASDELAPYNEQFF.

There are a few counts of this clonotype. The chain carries TRBV11-1 and TRBJ2-3, with 8 bases identical to TRBD1. CDR3 length: 19 residues. CDR1 and CDR2 (germline): SGHAT, FQDESV (reference sequence). V shed 5 bases and J 1 base; nucleotides not matched to a gene: 17. The CDR3 DNA follows: TGTGCCAGCAGCCCAAGGATGGTGGACAGGGAATTGGGCACAGATACGCAGTATTTT. Translating gives CASSPRMVDRELGTDTQYF.

In its sample, this clonotype was seen a few times. This sequence joins TRBV4-2 and TRBJ1-4, with D possibly being TRBD1 (5 bases). Trimming removed 0 bases at V and 7 bases at J, with 18 bases between. The CDR3 is 17 amino acids. In germline, CDR1 is LGHNA, CDR2 YNFKEQ. Here the CDR3 DNA reads TGTGCCAGCAGCCAAGATTTTACGAGGGGATCGGGTGAAAAACTGTTTTTT. This gives the protein CASSQDFTRGSGEKLFF.

This sequence joins TRBV6-1 and TRBJ2-3; 10 bases match TRBD2. V was clipped by 10 bases and J by 3 bases; unmatched bases: 10. CDR1 MNHNS and CDR2 SASEGT come from the germline V gene. The CDR3 length is 15 residues. The CDR3 spells CANNLEREGTDTQYF. The DNA for the CDR3 is TGTGCCAACAACCTTGAGCGGGAGGGGACAGATACGCAGTATTTT.

This clonotype came up a few times. This chain uses TRBV7-9 with TRBJ2-7, with a weak D call TRBD1 (5 bases). The ends were cut back, 5 bases at V and 6 bases at J, with 17 bases in the middle. Germline V gene data show CDR1 as SEHNR and CDR2 as FQNEAQ (reference sequence). This CDR3 comprises 14 residues. CDR3 in amino acids: CASSPGGRGTEQYF. DNA for the CDR3: TGTGCCAGCAGCCCCGGCGGTAGGGGAACCGAGCAGTACTTC.

In this sample, this clonotype turned up a few times. The chain couples TRBV2 to TRBJ1-1, with 8 bases that match TRBD1. The V segment lost 4 bases and the J segment 4 bases; nucleotides outside the gene matches: 2. Germline CDR1 is SNHLY and CDR2 is FYNNEI. The CDR3 runs 13 residues. CDR3 nucleotide sequence: TGTGCCAGCAGTGGGACAGGGATCACTGAAGCTTTCTTT. The encoded protein is CASSGTGITEAFF.

This clonotype was counted many times. The chain combines TRBV7-2 with TRBJ2-3, with D uncertain. This CDR3 is 14 amino acids long. Germline lookup yields CDR1 SGHTA and CDR2 FQGNSA. The V end was cut by 5 bases, the J end by 4 bases, with 13 bases between. The chain's CDR3 is CASSLLGSADTQYF. DNA for the CDR3: TGTGCCAGCAGCCTCCTCGGGTCCGCAGATACGCAGTATTTT.

CDR3 protein: CASSFENGVETQYF. CDR3 nucleotides: TGTGCCAGCAGCTTTGAGAATGGTGTGGAGACCCAGTACTTC. V gene TRBV11-2 combines with J gene TRBJ2-5; D gene unclear. The CDR3 runs 14 residues. Germline V gene data show CDR1 as SGHAT and CDR2 as FQNNGV. Trimming removed 3 bases at V and 5 bases at J, with 13 bases between.

This clonotype came up many times. This chain joins TRBV18 and TRBJ2-2; the D is unclear. The V end was cut by 0 bases, the J end by 2 bases, with 4 bases between. The length of the CDR3 is 14 residues. CDR1 is KGHSH, CDR2 LQKENI, per germline. This chain's CDR3 is CASSPPSNTGELFF. The DNA of the CDR3 is TGTGCCAGCTCACCACCCAGTAACACCGGGGAGCTGTTTTTT. The full variable domain, completed using reference TRBV18 and TRBJ2-2, is NAGVMQNPRHLVRRRGQEARLRCSPMKGHSHVYWYRQLPEEGLKFMVYLQKENIIDESGMPKERFSAEFPKEGPSILRIQQVVRGDSAAYFCASSPPSNTGELFFGEGSRLTVL.

The chain recombines TRBV6-1 with TRBJ1-1; TRBD1 agrees at 10 bases. From germline, CDR1 is MNHNS and CDR2 SASEGT. The CDR3 consists of 15 residues. V trimming: 8 bases; J trimming: 10 bases; junction bases outside the gene matches: 16. CDR3 DNA sequence: TGTGCCAGCGATTTATTGGGACAGGGGTGGATGGGAGCTTTCTTT. Encoded protein: CASDLLGQGWMGAFF.

In this sample, this clonotype turned up a few times. The chain recombines TRBV20-1 with TRBJ1-2, with D unresolved. The CDR3 covers 14 residues. Per the germline V gene, CDR1 is DFQATT and CDR2 is SNEGSKA (reference sequence). The V end lost 0 bases, the J end lost 5 bases, and 13 bases lay between the germline ends. CDR3 in amino acids: CSARDLDRGYGYTF. CDR3 bases: TGCAGTGCTAGAGATCTGGACCGTGGGTATGGCTACACCTTC.

The V gene is TRBV5-1, the J gene TRBJ2-1; 8 bases align to TRBD2. With V trimmed by 1 base and J by 8 bases, 8 bases remained unmatched. This CDR3 comprises 15 residues. Germline V CDR1 and CDR2: SGHRS, YFSETQ. This CDR3 reads CASSLSGRASHEQFF. The CDR3 bases are TGCGCCAGCAGCTTGTCCGGGAGGGCCTCCCATGAGCAGTTCTTC.

The chain recombines TRBV6-1 with TRBJ2-3, with D perhaps matching TRBD2 (6 bases). V was trimmed by 2 bases and J by 2 bases, leaving 8 bases between them. Germline V CDR1 and CDR2: MNHNS, SASEGT. The CDR3 has 14 amino acids. Written as DNA, the CDR3 is TGTGCCAGCAGTGAATGGCGGGACACAGATACGCAGTATTTT. This codes for CASSEWRDTDTQYF.

The chain has TRBV14 and TRBJ2-3; 10 bases match TRBD2. The germline V gene has CDR1 SGHDN and CDR2 FVKESK. V trimming: 0 bases; J trimming: 9 bases; junction bases outside the gene matches: 9. The CDR3 runs 16 residues. The CDR3 nucleotides are TGTGCCAGCAGCCAAGAGTGGCTAGCGGGAGATATCACGCAGTATTTT. It specifies CASSQEWLAGDITQYF.

The chain combines TRBV5-1 with TRBJ2-1; 10 nucleotides match TRBD2. With 4 bases clipped from V and 4 bases from J, the junction kept 8 bases outside the gene matches. Germline loops: CDR1 SGHRS, CDR2 YFSETQ. The CDR3 sequence is 16 residues long. The chain's CDR3 is CASSLGLASSYNEQFF. CDR3 sequence (DNA): TGCGCCAGCAGCCTGGGACTAGCGTCTTCTTACAATGAGCAGTTCTTC.

The chain couples TRBV2 to TRBJ1-2, with 9 bases matching TRBD1. The CDR3 extends over 13 amino acids. The V gene's germline CDR1 is SNHLY and CDR2 FYNNEI. V lost 7 bases and J lost 5; bases outside the gene matches: 5. The CDR3 sequence is CASNDGTGYGYTF. The CDR3 DNA reads as TGTGCCAGCAATGACGGGACAGGGTATGGCTACACCTTC.

This clonotype occurred a few times. The chain is built from TRBV9 and TRBJ1-2; D might be TRBD1 (5 bases). V dropped 1 base and J dropped 6 bases, with 7 bases sitting between them. The germline V gene encodes CDR1 SGDLS and CDR2 YYNGEE. The CDR3 covers 12 residues. In nucleotides, the CDR3 is TGTGCCAGCAGCGTACAGGGCGATGGCTACACCTTC. Protein sequence: CASSVQGDGYTF.

The V call is TRBV5-5, the J call TRBJ2-5; TRBD1 matches 7 bases. J lost 5 bases, V lost 4 bases, and 5 bases had no gene match. The CDR3 sequence is 13 residues long. CDR1 and CDR2 from the germline V gene are SGHKS and YYEKEE (reference sequence). CDR3 nucleotide sequence: TGTGCCAGCAGCGAGGACAGGCGGGAGACCCAGTACTTC. It yields the protein CASSEDRRETQYF.

The gene calls are TRBV29-1 and TRBJ2-7; perhaps TRBD2 as D (6 bases). The CDR3 length is 17 residues. V shed 0 bases and J shed 2 bases, with 20 bases lying between them. The V gene's germline CDR1 is SQVTM and CDR2 ANQGSEA. The chain's CDR3 is CSVEDRNWGEGAYEQYF. Here the CDR3 DNA reads TGCAGCGTTGAAGATCGGAATTGGGGGGAAGGTGCCTACGAGCAGTACTTC.

This sequence joins TRBV10-3 and TRBJ1-5; a possible D gene is TRBD1 (6 bases). CDR1 ENHRY and CDR2 SYGVKD come from the germline V gene. The V end was cut by 3 bases, the J end by 7 bases, with 16 bases between. This CDR3 has 15 residues. The CDR3 DNA follows: TGTGCCATCAGTGACTTCCAGGGGCCCGGGCAGCCCCAGCATTTT. Its translation is CAISDFQGPGQPQHF.

The chain combines TRBV5-1 with TRBJ1-1; a weak D match, TRBD1 (6 bases). Trimming cost V 4 bases and J 1 base, with 11 bases left between them. The CDR3 is 14 residues long. CDR1 and CDR2 from the germline V gene are SGHRS and YFSETQ. As DNA, the CDR3 is TGCGCCAGCAGCCCGGAGGGGGGGAACACTGAAGCTTTCTTT. Its translation: CASSPEGGNTEAFF.

This sequence joins TRBV7-6 and TRBJ2-1; 9 bases align to TRBD2. Germline V gene lookup returns CDR1 SGHVS and CDR2 FNYEAQ. The CDR3 has 17 amino acids. The J segment lost 5 bases and the V segment lost 0 bases, leaving 8 bases of the junction unmatched. CDR3 amino acids: CASSLAVAGDGNNEQFF. CDR3 nucleotides: TGTGCCAGCAGCTTAGCGGTAGCGGGAGATGGTAACAATGAGCAGTTCTTC.

This clonotype appeared many times. This chain joins TRBV4-1 and TRBJ1-2; 10 nucleotides align to TRBD1. The V and J ends lost 2 bases and 2 bases, in that order; junction bases with no gene match: 5. The V gene's germline CDR1 is MGHRA and CDR2 YSYEKL. The CDR3 runs to 16 residues. The CDR3 DNA reads TGCGCCAGCAGCCAACCCCGGGACAGGGGCAACTATGGCTACACCTTC. Amino acid sequence: CASSQPRDRGNYGYTF.

The chain joins TRBV6-5 to TRBJ2-1, with TRBD1 matching 7 bases. CDR3 length: 16 residues. Germline CDR1 reads MNHEY; CDR2 reads SVGAGI. Trimming removed 2 bases from V and 3 bases from J; junction bases left unmatched: 7. The CDR3 loop is CASSYGRGNNYNEQFF. Here the CDR3 DNA reads TGTGCCAGCAGTTACGGCAGGGGGAACAACTACAATGAGCAGTTCTTC.

With regard to this clonotype: One end of the junction does not line up with germline, which may come from a read error. The V and J genes are TRBV12-3 or TRBV12-4 and TRBJ2-7, with TRBD1 matching 9 bases. The CDR3 is made up of 12 amino acids. The CDR3 DNA follows: TGTGCCAGCAGATCCCCCGGGACAGGGCCCAACTTC. Translating gives CASRSPGTGPNF.

This sequence joins TRBV14 and TRBJ2-7, with D perhaps matching TRBD2 (7 bases). The germline V gene has CDR1 SGHDN and CDR2 FVKESK. This CDR3 is 17 amino acids long. The V end lost 3 bases, the J end lost 7 bases, and 25 bases lay between the germline ends. The CDR3 DNA reads as TGTGCCAGCAGCCAGGGGGGGGCCCCTCTTCGCAATCGGGAGCAGTACTTC. Translated, it gives CASSQGGAPLRNREQYF.

This clonotype came up a few times. The chain joins TRBV7-9 to TRBJ1-2; D is ambiguous. CDR3 length: 12 residues. Trimming shortened V by 3 bases and J by 2 bases, and 4 bases separated the two germline ends. Germline loops: CDR1 SEHNR, CDR2 FQNEAQ (reference sequence). CDR3 residues: CASSFGNYGYTF. Here the CDR3 DNA reads TGTGCCAGCAGCTTCGGGAACTATGGCTACACCTTC.

This clonotype was found a few times. The chain has TRBV12-3 or TRBV12-4 and TRBJ2-2, with D possibly being TRBD2 (5 bases). CDR3 size: 14 residues. The V end was cut by 8 bases, the J end by 6 bases, with 16 bases between. In nucleotides, the CDR3 is TGTGCCAGCCTCCTCGGACTCGCGGCCGGGGAGCTGTTTTTT. This gives the protein CASLLGLAAGELFF.